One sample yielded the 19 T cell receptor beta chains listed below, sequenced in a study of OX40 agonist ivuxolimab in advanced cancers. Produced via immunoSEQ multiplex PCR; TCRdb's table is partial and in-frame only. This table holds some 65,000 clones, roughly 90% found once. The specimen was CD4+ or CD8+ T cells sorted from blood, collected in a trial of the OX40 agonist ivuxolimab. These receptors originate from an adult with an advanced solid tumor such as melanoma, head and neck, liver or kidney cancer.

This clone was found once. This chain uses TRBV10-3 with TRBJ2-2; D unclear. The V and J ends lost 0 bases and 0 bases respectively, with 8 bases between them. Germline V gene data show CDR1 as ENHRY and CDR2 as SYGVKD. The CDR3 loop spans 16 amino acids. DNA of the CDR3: TGTGCCATCAGTGAGTCCGACGTAACGAACACCGGGGAGCTGTTTTTT. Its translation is CAISESDVTNTGELFF.

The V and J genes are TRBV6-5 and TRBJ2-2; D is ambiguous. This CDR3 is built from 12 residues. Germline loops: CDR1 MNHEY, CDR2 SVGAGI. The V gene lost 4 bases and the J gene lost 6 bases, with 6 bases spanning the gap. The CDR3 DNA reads TGTGCCAGCAGTTCCACATCCGGGGAGCTGTTTTTT. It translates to CASSSTSGELFF.

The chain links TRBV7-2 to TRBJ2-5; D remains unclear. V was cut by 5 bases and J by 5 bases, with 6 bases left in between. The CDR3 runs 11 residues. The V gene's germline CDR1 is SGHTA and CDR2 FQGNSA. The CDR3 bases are TGTGCCAGCAGCCAAGGGGAGACCCAGTACTTC. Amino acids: CASSQGETQYF.

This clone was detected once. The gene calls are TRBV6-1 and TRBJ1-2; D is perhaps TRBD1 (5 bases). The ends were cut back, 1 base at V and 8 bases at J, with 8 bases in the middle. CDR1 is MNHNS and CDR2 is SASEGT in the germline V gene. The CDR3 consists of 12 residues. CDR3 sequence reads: CASSEGGWGYTF. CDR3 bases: TGTGCCAGCAGTGAAGGGGGCTGGGGCTACACCTTC.

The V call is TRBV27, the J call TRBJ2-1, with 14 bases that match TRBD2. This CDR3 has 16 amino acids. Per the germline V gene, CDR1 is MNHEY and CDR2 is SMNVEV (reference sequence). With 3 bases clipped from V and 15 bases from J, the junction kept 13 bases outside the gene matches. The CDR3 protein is CASSFSGTSGRGGGFF. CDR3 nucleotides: TGTGCCAGCAGTTTCTCCGGGACTAGCGGGAGAGGGGGGGGGTTCTTC.

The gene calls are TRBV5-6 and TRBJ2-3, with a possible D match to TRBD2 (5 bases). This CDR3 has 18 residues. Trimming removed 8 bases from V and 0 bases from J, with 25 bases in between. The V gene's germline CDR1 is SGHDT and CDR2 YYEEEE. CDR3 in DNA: TGTGCCAGTCGCCTCTTTTGGCGGGCTACAGAAAGCACAGATACGCAGTATTTT. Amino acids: CASRLFWRATESTDTQYF.

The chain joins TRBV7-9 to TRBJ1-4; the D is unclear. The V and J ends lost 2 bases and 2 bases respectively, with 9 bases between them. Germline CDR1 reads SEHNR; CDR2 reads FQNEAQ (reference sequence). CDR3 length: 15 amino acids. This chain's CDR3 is CASSLKTVTNEKLFF. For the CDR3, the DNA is TGTGCCAGCAGCTTAAAAACAGTCACTAATGAAAAACTGTTTTTT.

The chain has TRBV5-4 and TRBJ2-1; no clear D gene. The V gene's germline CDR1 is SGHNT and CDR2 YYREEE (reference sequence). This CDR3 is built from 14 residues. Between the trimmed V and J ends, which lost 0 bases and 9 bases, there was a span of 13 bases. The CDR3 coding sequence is TGTGCCAGCAGCTTGGGGTCCTCTAGATCTGAGCAGTTCTTC. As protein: CASSLGSSRSEQFF.

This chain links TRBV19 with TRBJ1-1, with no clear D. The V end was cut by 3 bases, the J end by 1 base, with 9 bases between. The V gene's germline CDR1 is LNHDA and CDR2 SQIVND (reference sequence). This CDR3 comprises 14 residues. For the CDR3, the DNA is TGTGCCAGTAGTATTGGACCCGCGAACACTGAAGCTTTCTTT. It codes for CASSIGPANTEAFF.

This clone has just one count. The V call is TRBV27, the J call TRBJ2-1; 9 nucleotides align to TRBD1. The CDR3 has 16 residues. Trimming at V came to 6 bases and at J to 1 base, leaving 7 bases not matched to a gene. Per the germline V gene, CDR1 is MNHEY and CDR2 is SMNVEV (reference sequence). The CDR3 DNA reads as TGTGCCAGCAGGGGGGACAGGGCTATTTCCTACAATGAGCAGTTCTTC. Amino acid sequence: CASRGDRAISYNEQFF.

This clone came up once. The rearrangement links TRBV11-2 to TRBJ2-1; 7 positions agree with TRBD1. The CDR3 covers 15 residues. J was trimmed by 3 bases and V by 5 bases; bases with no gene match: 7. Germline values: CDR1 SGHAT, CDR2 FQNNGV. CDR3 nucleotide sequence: TGTGCCAGCAGCGCCCAGGACAGGAACTACAATGAGCAGTTCTTC. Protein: CASSAQDRNYNEQFF.

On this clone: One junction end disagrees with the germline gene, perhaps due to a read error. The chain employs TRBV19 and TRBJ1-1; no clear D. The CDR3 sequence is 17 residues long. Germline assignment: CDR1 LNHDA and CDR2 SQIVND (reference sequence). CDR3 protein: CASNIIYYGRGNTEAFF. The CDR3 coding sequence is TGTGCCAGTAATATAATCTATTATGGCCGTGGGAACACTGAAGCTTTCTTT.

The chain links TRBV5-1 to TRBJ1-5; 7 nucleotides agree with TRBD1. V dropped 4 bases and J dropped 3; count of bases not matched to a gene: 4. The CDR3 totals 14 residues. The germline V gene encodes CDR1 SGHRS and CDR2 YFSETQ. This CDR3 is CASSSTGVNQPQHF. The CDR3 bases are TGCGCCAGCAGCAGTACAGGGGTCAATCAGCCCCAGCATTTT.

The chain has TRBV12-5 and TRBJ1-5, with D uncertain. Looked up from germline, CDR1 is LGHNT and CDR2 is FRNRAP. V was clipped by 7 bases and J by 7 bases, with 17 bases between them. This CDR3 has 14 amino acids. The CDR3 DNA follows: TGTGCTAGTGCCTCCGATGGTGGGGAACAGCCCCAGCATTTT. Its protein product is CASASDGGEQPQHF.

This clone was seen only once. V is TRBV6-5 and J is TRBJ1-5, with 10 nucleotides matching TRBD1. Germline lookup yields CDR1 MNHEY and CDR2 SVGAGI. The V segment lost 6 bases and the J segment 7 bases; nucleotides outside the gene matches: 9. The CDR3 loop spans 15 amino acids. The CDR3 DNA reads TGTGCCAGCAGGCCCGGGACAGGGGTTCGCCAGCCCCAGCATTTT. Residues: CASRPGTGVRQPQHF.

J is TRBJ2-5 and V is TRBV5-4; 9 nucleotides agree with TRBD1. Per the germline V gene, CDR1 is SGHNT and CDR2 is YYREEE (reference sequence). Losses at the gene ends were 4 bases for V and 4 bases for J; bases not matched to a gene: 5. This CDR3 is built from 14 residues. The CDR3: CASSRDREGETQYF. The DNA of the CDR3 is TGTGCCAGCAGCCGGGACAGGGAAGGAGAGACCCAGTACTTC. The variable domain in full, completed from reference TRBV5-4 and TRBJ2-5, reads ETGVTQSPTHLIKTRGQQVTLRCSSQSGHNTVSWYQQALGQGPQFIFQYYREEENGRGNFPPRFSGLQFPNYSSELNVNALELDDSALYLCASSRDREGETQYFGPGTRLLVL.

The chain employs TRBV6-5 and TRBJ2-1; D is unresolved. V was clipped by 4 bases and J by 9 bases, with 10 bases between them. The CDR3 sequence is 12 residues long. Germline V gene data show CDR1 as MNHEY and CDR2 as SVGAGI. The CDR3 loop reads CASSSRSLEQFF. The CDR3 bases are TGTGCCAGCAGTTCCCGCAGCCTTGAGCAGTTCTTC.

Here the CDR3 reads CASSVGTGYQPQHF. The CDR3 DNA reads as TGTGCCAGCAGCGTAGGAACAGGGTATCAGCCCCAGCATTTT. The gene calls are TRBV9 and TRBJ1-5, with TRBD1 as a possible D gene (6 bases). V lost 0 bases and J lost 5, with 9 bases in between. The CDR3 totals 14 residues. The germline gives CDR1 SGDLS, CDR2 YYNGEE.

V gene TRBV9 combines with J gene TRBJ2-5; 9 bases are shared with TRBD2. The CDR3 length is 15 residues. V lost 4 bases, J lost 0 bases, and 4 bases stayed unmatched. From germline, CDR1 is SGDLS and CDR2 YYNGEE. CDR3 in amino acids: CASSTRLADQETQYF. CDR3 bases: TGTGCCAGCAGCACCCGACTAGCGGACCAAGAGACCCAGTACTTC.